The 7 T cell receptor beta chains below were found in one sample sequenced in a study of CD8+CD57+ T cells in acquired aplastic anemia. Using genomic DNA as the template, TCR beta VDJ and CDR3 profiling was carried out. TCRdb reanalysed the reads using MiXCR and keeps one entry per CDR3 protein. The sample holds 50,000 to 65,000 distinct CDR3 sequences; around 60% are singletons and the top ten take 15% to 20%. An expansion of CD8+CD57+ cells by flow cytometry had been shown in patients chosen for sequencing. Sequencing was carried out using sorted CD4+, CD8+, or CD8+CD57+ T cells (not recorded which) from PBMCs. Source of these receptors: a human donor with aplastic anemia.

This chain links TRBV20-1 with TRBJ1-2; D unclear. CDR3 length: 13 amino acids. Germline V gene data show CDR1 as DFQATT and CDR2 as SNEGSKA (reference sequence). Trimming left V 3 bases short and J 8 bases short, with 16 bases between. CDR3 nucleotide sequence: TGCAGTGCTAGTCCCGGGCAACTAGGGGGCTACACCTTC. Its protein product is CSASPGQLGGYTF.

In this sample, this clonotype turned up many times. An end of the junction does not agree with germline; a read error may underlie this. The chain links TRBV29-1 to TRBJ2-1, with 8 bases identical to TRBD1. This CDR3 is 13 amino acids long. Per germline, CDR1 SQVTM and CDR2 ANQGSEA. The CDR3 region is CTVQGASYNEQFF. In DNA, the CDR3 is TGCACCGTTCAGGGGGCCTCCTACAATGAGCAGTTCTTC.

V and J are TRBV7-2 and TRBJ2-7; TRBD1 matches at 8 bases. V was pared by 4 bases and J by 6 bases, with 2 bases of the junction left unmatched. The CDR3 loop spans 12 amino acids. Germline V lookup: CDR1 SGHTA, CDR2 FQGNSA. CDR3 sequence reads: CASSYTGGEQYF. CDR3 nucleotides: TGTGCCAGCAGCTATACAGGGGGCGAGCAGTACTTC.

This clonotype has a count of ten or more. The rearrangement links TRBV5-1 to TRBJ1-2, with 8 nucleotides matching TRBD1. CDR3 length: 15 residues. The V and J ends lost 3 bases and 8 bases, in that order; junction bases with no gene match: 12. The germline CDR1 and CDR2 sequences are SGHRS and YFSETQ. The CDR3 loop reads CASSSDSGGPGGYTF. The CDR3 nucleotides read TGCGCCAGCAGCTCAGATTCAGGGGGCCCAGGAGGCTACACCTTC.

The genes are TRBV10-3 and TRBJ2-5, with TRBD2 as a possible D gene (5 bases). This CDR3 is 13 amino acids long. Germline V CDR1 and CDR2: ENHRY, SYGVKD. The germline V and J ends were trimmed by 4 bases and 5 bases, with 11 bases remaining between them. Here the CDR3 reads CAISGGVGETQYF. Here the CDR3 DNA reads TGTGCCATCAGTGGGGGAGTAGGGGAGACCCAGTACTTC.

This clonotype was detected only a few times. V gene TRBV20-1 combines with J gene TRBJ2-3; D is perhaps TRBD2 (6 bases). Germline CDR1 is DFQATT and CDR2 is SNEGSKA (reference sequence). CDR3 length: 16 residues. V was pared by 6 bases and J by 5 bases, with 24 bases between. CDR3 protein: CSAPPLGGAAGDTQYF. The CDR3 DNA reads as TGCAGTGCGCCGCCCCTCGGCGGGGCGGCTGGAGATACGCAGTATTTT.

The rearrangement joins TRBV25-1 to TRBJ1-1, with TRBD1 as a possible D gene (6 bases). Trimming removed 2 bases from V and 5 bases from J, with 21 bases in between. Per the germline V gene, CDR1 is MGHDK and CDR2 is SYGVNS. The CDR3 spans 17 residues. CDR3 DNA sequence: TGTGCCAGCAGTGAAGAGTACCCCCATCAGGGGACGACTGAAGCTTTCTTT. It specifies CASSEEYPHQGTTEAFF.